Listed below are T cell receptor beta chains from one sample, sequenced in a study of blood T cell repertoires in COVID-19. Libraries were prepared by immunoSEQ multiplex PCR; TCRdb keeps only in-frame clonotypes and omits some of them. The sample carries some 400,000 clones, about 87% recorded once. The sequenced material came from peripheral blood. The source of these receptors is a human donor in a cohort sampled during active COVID-19. CDR3s include the opening cysteine and the closing phenylalanine or tryptophan. The order of the fields is J gene, clone size, D gene, V gene, CDR3 protein, CDR3 DNA. A D gene is named only where the DNA matches it firmly. Clone size is stated in some rows and not others, as once, few, many or a class when expanded.

>TRBJ2-1|few|TRBD1|TRBV6-4
CASSDEPGTGFNEQFF
TGTGCCAGCAGTGACGAACCCGGGACAGGCTTCAATGAGCAGTTCTTC
>TRBJ2-7|NA|TRBD2|TRBV2
CASRGGSGRASLEQYF
TGTGCCAGCAGGGGAGGGAGCGGGAGGGCGTCTCTTGAGCAGTACTTC
>TRBJ2-3|few|NA|TRBV5-1
CASSLSWSSESTDTQYF
TGCGCCAGCAGCTTGTCTTGGTCTAGCGAGAGCACAGATACGCAGTATTTT
>TRBJ2-2|NA|TRBD1|TRBV5-1
CASSLDGTAAGELFF
TGCGCCAGCAGCTTGGACGGGACAGCCGCCGGGGAGCTGTTTTTT
>TRBJ2-1|NA|TRBD2|TRBV25-1
CASSGPTSGGAIEQFF
TGTGCCAGCAGCGGCCCCACTAGCGGGGGGGCAATCGAGCAGTTCTTC
>TRBJ2-1|NA|TRBD2|TRBV11-3
CASSLSPGGSEQFF
TGTGCCAGCAGCTTATCCCCCGGGGGGAGTGAGCAGTTCTTC
>TRBJ2-5|NA|NA|TRBV11-3
CASSFSSVTGRETQYF
TGTGCCAGCAGCTTCTCATCTGTGACGGGAAGAGAGACCCAGTACTTC
>TRBJ1-2|NA|NA|TRBV6-6
CASSTDRVYGYTF
TGTGCCAGCAGCACCGACAGAGTCTATGGCTACACCTTC
>TRBJ2-1|NA|TRBD2|TRBV5-1
CASSGSGRADEQFF
TGCGCCAGTTCGGGTAGCGGGAGGGCCGATGAGCAGTTCTTC
>TRBJ2-5|NA|NA|TRBV7-9
CASSLGGTFQETQYF
TGTGCCAGCAGCTTAGGAGGGACTTTCCAAGAGACCCAGTACTTC
>TRBJ2-3|NA|TRBD1|TRBV7-2
CASSSRTGSTDTQYF
TGTGCCAGCAGCTCCCGGACAGGCAGCACAGATACGCAGTATTTT
>TRBJ2-5|once|NA|TRBV4-1
CASSQDPVRETQYF
TGCGCCAGCAGCCAAGACCCCGTGAGGGAGACCCAGTACTTC
>TRBJ2-3|NA|TRBD1|TRBV7-9
CASSKQGVSTDTQYF
TGTGCCAGCAGCAAACAGGGGGTTAGCACAGATACGCAGTATTTT
>TRBJ1-2|NA|NA|TRBV6-1
CASSDELAGGYGYTF
TGTGCCAGCAGTGACGAGTTAGCGGGGGGGTATGGCTACACCTTC
>TRBJ2-5|NA|TRBD1|TRBV5-6
CASSRDRGFSETQYF
TGTGCCAGCAGCAGGGACAGGGGGTTCTCGGAGACCCAGTACTTC
>TRBJ2-7|NA|TRBD2|TRBV6-5
CASSLAGGGYEQYF
TGTGCCAGCAGTCTAGCGGGGGGAGGCTACGAGCAGTACTTC
>TRBJ1-3|NA|NA|TRBV13
CASSLRPRILLAEGNTIYF
TGTGCCAGCAGCCTCCGGCCCCGCATCCTCCTTGCGGAAGGAAACACCATATATTTT
>TRBJ2-7|NA|NA|TRBV3-1/TRBV3-2
CAAGMAAAAFGQYF
TGTGCAGCGGGCATGGCGGCAGCCGCATTTGGGCAGTACTTC
>TRBJ1-1|NA|NA|TRBV7-9
CASRLTGASLGAEAFF
TGTGCCAGCAGGTTAACAGGAGCCTCCCTTGGGGCTGAAGCTTTCTTT
>TRBJ2-1|NA|TRBD1|TRBV4-1
CASSLATWTGGSNEQFF
TGCGCCAGCAGCCTAGCGACTTGGACAGGGGGGTCCAATGAGCAGTTCTTC
>TRBJ1-4|NA|TRBD1|TRBV5-5
CASRQGEKLFF
TGTGCCAGCCGACAGGGGGAAAAACTGTTTTTT
>TRBJ1-6|NA|TRBD1|TRBV27
CASMTGSSYNSPLHF
TGTGCCAGCATGACAGGGAGCTCCTATAATTCACCCCTCCACTTT
>TRBJ1-2|NA|NA|TRBV7-8
CASSPQGTSNYGYTF
TGTGCCAGCAGCCCCCAGGGCACCTCTAACTATGGCTACACCTTC
>TRBJ2-7|once|TRBD2|TRBV7-9
CASRPGLAGQFYEQYF
TGTGCCAGCAGGCCGGGACTAGCGGGACAATTCTACGAGCAGTACTTC
>TRBJ1-1|NA|NA|TRBV19
CASSNPTGNTEAFF
TGTGCCAGTAGTAACCCGACAGGGAACACTGAAGCTTTCTTT
>TRBJ1-2|NA|NA|TRBV14
CASSQDLPDRPLNDYTF
TGTGCCAGCAGCCAAGATCTTCCTGACAGGCCTCTAAATGACTACACCTTC
>TRBJ2-7|NA|NA|TRBV30
CAWSVGGKAYEQYF
TGTGCCTGGAGTGTAGGGGGAAAGGCCTACGAGCAGTACTTC
>TRBJ2-1|NA|TRBD2|TRBV28
CASSTSRAGGRNEQFF
TGTGCCAGCAGCACGTCACGAGCGGGGGGGCGCAATGAGCAGTTCTTC